These 25 T cell receptor beta chains were sequenced from one sample in a study of cytomegalovirus exposure and HLA in healthy donors. The study ran its PCR with 60 Vbeta and 13 Jbeta primers. Method: immunoSEQ multiplex PCR; TCRdb's copy keeps in-frame clones and lacks some. The repertoire holds about 93,000 clones, with about four fifths as singletons. Sequenced material: PBMCs. The origin of the receptors is a man aged 50 to 59 in good health and CMV-seronegative.

This clone came up a few times. This chain joins TRBV7-2 and TRBJ2-7; D gene uncertain. The germline V and J ends were trimmed by 1 base and 2 bases, with 12 bases remaining between them. The germline gives CDR1 SGHTA, CDR2 FQGNSA. The CDR3 loop spans 15 amino acids. The CDR3 DNA reads as TGTGCCAGCAGCTTAGGCGCCCCTTCCACCTACGAGCAGTACTTC. Amino acids: CASSLGAPSTYEQYF.

The chain joins TRBV11-2 to TRBJ2-3, with D uncertain. Germline CDR1 and CDR2: SGHAT and FQNNGV. The CDR3 is 13 amino acids. Deletions cut 6 bases from V and 4 bases from J, with 11 bases between. As DNA, the CDR3 is TGTGCCAGCAGTTCTAGGCTCTCAGATACGCAGTATTTT. Translation: CASSSRLSDTQYF.

The rearrangement joins TRBV29-1 to TRBJ1-5, with 8 positions matching TRBD1. With V trimmed by 6 bases and J by 1 base, 5 bases remained unmatched. This CDR3 region has 14 residues. Germline V gene sequence: CDR1 SQVTM, CDR2 ANQGSEA. DNA of the CDR3: TGCAGCGTCGGGACAGGCCAAAGCAATCAGCCCCAGCATTTT. This translates into CSVGTGQSNQPQHF.

The V and J genes are TRBV21-1 and TRBJ1-1; the listed D gene, TRBD1, was not tested against the DNA. TRBV21-1 is termed a pseudogene. The CDR3 consists of 12 residues. The CDR3, as DNA: TGTGCCAGCCCTTGGCCCCACACTGAAGCTTTCTTT. Translated: CASPWPHTEAFF.

The chain recombines TRBV2 with TRBJ2-3, with TRBD2 matching over 11 bases. The J segment lost 4 bases and the V segment lost 2 bases, leaving 14 bases of the junction unmatched. The germline CDR1 and CDR2 sequences are SNHLY and FYNNEI. This CDR3 contains 19 residues. The CDR3 sequence is CASSETRGLAVLRADTQYF. In nucleotides, the CDR3 is TGTGCCAGCAGTGAAACGAGGGGACTAGCGGTCCTGCGGGCAGATACGCAGTATTTT.

The chain links TRBV19 to TRBJ2-7; 9 nucleotides align to TRBD2. CDR1 and CDR2 from the germline V gene are LNHDA and SQIVND (reference sequence). This CDR3 contains 16 residues. J gave up 6 bases and V 7 bases, and 16 bases lay outside the gene matches. The CDR3: CASTLTSGLAGSEQYF. CDR3 coding DNA: TGTGCCAGTACCTTGACTAGCGGCCTCGCCGGCAGCGAGCAGTACTTC.

The chain combines TRBV5-4 with TRBJ2-2; D is ambiguous. V gave up 2 bases and J gave up 4 bases, with 6 bases separating them. Germline loops: CDR1 SGHNT, CDR2 YYREEE (reference sequence). CDR3 length equals 13 residues. The DNA of the CDR3 is TGTGCCAGCAGCTTAGAGGTCACCGGGGAGCTGTTTTTT. Residues: CASSLEVTGELFF. The entire variable domain, with the rest obtained from reference TRBV5-4 and TRBJ2-2, is as follows: ETGVTQSPTHLIKTRGQQVTLRCSSQSGHNTVSWYQQALGQGPQFIFQYYREEENGRGNFPPRFSGLQFPNYSSELNVNALELDDSALYLCASSLEVTGELFFGEGSRLTVL.

This clone was counted a single time. The rearrangement links TRBV19 to TRBJ1-1; D uncertain. Looked up from germline, CDR1 is LNHDA and CDR2 is SQIVND (reference sequence). The CDR3 is made up of 14 amino acids. The ends were cut back, 3 bases at V and 5 bases at J, with 13 bases in the middle. This CDR3 is CASSIREGGTEAFF. The CDR3 DNA reads TGTGCCAGTAGTATTCGGGAGGGAGGGACTGAAGCTTTCTTT.

The chain carries TRBV5-1 and TRBJ2-1, with D perhaps TRBD2 (6 bases). The CDR3 has 16 amino acids. Deletions cut 0 bases from V and 8 bases from J, with 18 bases between. Germline V gives CDR1 SGHRS, CDR2 YFSETQ. CDR3 bases: TGCGCCAGCAGCTTGGCGACTAGTAGCTTTGGCGATGAGCAGTTCTTC. Amino acid sequence: CASSLATSSFGDEQFF. The full variable domain, completed using reference TRBV5-1 and TRBJ2-1, is KAGVTQTPRYLIKTRGQQVTLSCSPISGHRSVSWYQQTPGQGLQFLFEYFSETQRNKGNFPGRFSGRQFSNSRSEMNVSTLELGDSALYLCASSLATSSFGDEQFFGPGTRLTVL.

The chain links TRBV18 to TRBJ2-1; D might be TRBD1 (6 bases). Germline V gene data show CDR1 as KGHSH and CDR2 as LQKENI. This CDR3 spans 15 amino acids. Between the trimmed V and J ends, which lost 2 bases and 6 bases, there was a span of 14 bases. The CDR3 spells CASSPNTGSLNEQFF. DNA for the CDR3: TGTGCCAGCTCACCAAATACAGGGTCCCTCAATGAGCAGTTCTTC.

The chain recombines TRBV5-1 with TRBJ1-1, with D tentatively TRBD1 (5 bases). Germline CDR1 and CDR2: SGHRS and YFSETQ. V shed 1 base and J shed 2 bases, with 9 bases lying between them. The CDR3 consists of 14 residues. CDR3: CASSLNRPNTEAFF. In nucleotides, the CDR3 is TGCGCCAGCAGCTTGAACAGGCCCAACACTGAAGCTTTCTTT.

V is TRBV13 and J is TRBJ1-5; possible D gene TRBD1, 5 bases. The length of the CDR3 is 12 residues. CDR1 PRHDT and CDR2 FYEKMQ come from the germline V gene (reference sequence). Trimming took 4 bases from V and 5 from J, leaving 6 bases between them. The CDR3 coding sequence is TGTGCCAGCAGCTCCAGGGATCAGCCCCAGCATTTT. Amino acid sequence: CASSSRDQPQHF.

The V gene is TRBV6-1, the J gene TRBJ2-7; 7 nucleotides match TRBD1. The CDR3 totals 14 residues. J was trimmed by 4 bases and V by 4 bases; bases with no gene match: 7. Germline loops: CDR1 MNHNS, CDR2 SASEGT. CDR3 protein: CASSVGQAGYEQYF. CDR3 nucleotide sequence: TGTGCCAGCAGTGTCGGACAGGCTGGGTACGAGCAGTACTTC.

The rearrangement uses TRBV5-4 and TRBJ1-1; 10 nucleotides agree with TRBD1. The germline V gene encodes CDR1 SGHNT and CDR2 YYREEE (reference sequence). V gave up 1 base and J gave up 3 bases; unmatched junction bases: 3. The CDR3 consists of 15 residues. As DNA, the CDR3 is TGTGCCAGCAGCTTGATGGACAGGGGGTACACTGAAGCTTTCTTT. Residues: CASSLMDRGYTEAFF.

This chain uses TRBV5-1 with TRBJ2-1; unclear D gene. The V gene lost 2 bases and the J gene lost 0 bases, with 12 bases spanning the gap. CDR1 is SGHRS and CDR2 is YFSETQ in the germline V gene. The CDR3 covers 16 residues. CDR3 loop: CASSFLPVSSYNEQFF. The CDR3 DNA sequence: TGCGCCAGCAGCTTCCTGCCGGTAAGCTCCTACAATGAGCAGTTCTTC.

The V and J genes are TRBV29-1 and TRBJ2-3; D is possibly TRBD1 (5 bases). Germline V gene sequence: CDR1 SQVTM, CDR2 ANQGSEA. The CDR3 is made up of 13 amino acids. V was shortened by 5 bases and J by 6 bases, with 15 bases between the two germline ends. The CDR3 region has the DNA TGCAGCGTTAGGGGAATCGGTTTGGATACGCAGTATTTT. It codes for CSVRGIGLDTQYF.

The chain joins TRBV2 to TRBJ2-7; TRBD2 agrees at 10 bases. CDR1 is SNHLY, CDR2 FYNNEI, per germline. The CDR3 extends over 13 amino acids. Germline trimming cut 10 bases from V and 2 bases from J; bases unmatched to any gene: 5. Here the CDR3 DNA reads TGTGCCACCAGGACTAGCGGTACCTACGAGCAGTACTTC. Its protein is CATRTSGTYEQYF.

The chain carries TRBV4-2 and TRBJ1-2; TRBD1 aligns across 11 bases. Per germline, CDR1 LGHNA and CDR2 YNFKEQ. After removal of 0 bases from V and 4 bases from J, the junction contained 7 bases not matched to a gene. CDR3 length equals 17 residues. The CDR3 loop is CASSQDWGDRGGYGYTF. CDR3 nucleotides: TGTGCCAGCAGCCAAGATTGGGGGGACAGGGGGGGCTATGGCTACACCTTC.

V and J are TRBV15 and TRBJ2-7; weak D call: TRBD2 (5 bases). The V end lost 0 bases, the J end lost 2 bases, and 14 bases lay between the germline ends. The CDR3 loop spans 16 amino acids. CDR1 is LNHNV, CDR2 YYDKDF, per germline (reference sequence). CDR3 region: CATSREKAGTPYEQYF. The CDR3 region has the DNA TGTGCCACCAGCAGAGAGAAGGCGGGTACACCCTACGAGCAGTACTTC.

The genes are TRBV15 and TRBJ2-7, with 9 positions matching TRBD1. The CDR3 loop spans 16 amino acids. Trimming took 1 base from V and 6 from J; bases not matched to a gene: 10. CDR1 and CDR2 (germline): LNHNV, YYDKDF (reference sequence). CDR3 amino acids: CATSRGLTGGLGEQYF. CDR3 DNA: TGTGCCACCAGCAGAGGTTTGACAGGGGGATTAGGCGAGCAGTACTTC.

The J gene is TRBJ1-2, the V gene TRBV10-3; 7 bases are a match to TRBD1. The V gene end was trimmed by 2 bases and the J gene end by 4 bases; junction bases not matched to a gene: 10. Germline CDR1 reads ENHRY; CDR2 reads SYGVKD. The CDR3 sequence is 16 residues long. The DNA for the CDR3 is TGTGCCATCAGTGAGAATGGACAGGCGACTTCCTATGGCTACACCTTC. Translating gives CAISENGQATSYGYTF.

The chain couples TRBV6-5 to TRBJ2-7; 10 bases are a match to TRBD1. V was pared by 3 bases and J by 3 bases, with 8 bases of the junction left unmatched. The CDR3 is 16 amino acids. The germline CDR1 and CDR2 sequences are MNHEY and SVGAGI. The CDR3 reads CASSYPTGGLNYEQYF. The CDR3 DNA follows: TGTGCCAGCAGTTATCCGACAGGGGGCTTAAACTACGAGCAGTACTTC.

The chain joins TRBV4-3 to TRBJ2-1; TRBD2 is a possible D gene (5 bases). The CDR3 runs to 15 residues. Trimming took 4 bases from V and 9 from J, leaving 19 bases between them. From germline, CDR1 is LGHNA and CDR2 YSLEER. The CDR3 region has the DNA TGCGCCAGCAGCCGATCGTACATTACGGGGTCTGAGCAGTTCTTC. It translates to CASSRSYITGSEQFF.

V usage is TRBV29-1 and J usage is TRBJ2-1, with D possibly matching TRBD2 (6 bases). Germline V gene lookup returns CDR1 SQVTM and CDR2 ANQGSEA. CDR3 length: 16 residues. The V end was cut by 6 bases, the J end by 0 bases, with 18 bases between. For the CDR3, the DNA is TGCAGCGTCCCACCTTATTCGGGAGTCTCCTACAATGAGCAGTTCTTC. This sequence encodes CSVPPYSGVSYNEQFF.

The rearrangement uses TRBV6-5 and TRBJ2-4; maybe TRBD2 (5 bases). Germline CDR1 is MNHEY and CDR2 is SVGAGI. The CDR3 has 14 residues. Trimming removed 6 bases from V and 7 bases from J, with 16 bases in between. CDR3 sequence: CASSPAGESNIQYF. The CDR3 DNA follows: TGTGCCAGCAGCCCCGCCGGGGAGAGCAACATTCAGTACTTC.